Listed below are T cell receptor beta chains from one sample, sequenced in a study of OX40 agonist ivuxolimab in advanced cancers. Some clones are missing from TCRdb's copy, which holds only in-frame ones; the method was immunoSEQ multiplex PCR. The sample holds more than 15,000 clones, roughly 86% seen once. Sequences were derived from CD4+ or CD8+ T cells sorted from blood, sampled in a trial of the OX40 agonist ivuxolimab. All receptors come from an adult with an advanced solid tumor such as melanoma, head and neck, liver or kidney cancer. Both conserved end residues are part of each CDR3. D genes are given only for firm matches. Expanded clones get a size class; other rows say once, few or many, or leave the size out.

size	D	V	J	DNA	CDR3
-	-	TRBV7-9	TRBJ2-3	TGTGCCAGCAGCTTAGCGGTTCTCACAGATACGCAGTATTTT	CASSLAVLTDTQYF
-	TRBD1	TRBV5-4	TRBJ2-6	TGTGCCAGCAGCCCTCCGGACAGGATCTCTGGGGCCAACGTCCTGACTTTC	CASSPPDRISGANVLTF
-	TRBD2	TRBV19	TRBJ2-1	TGTGCCAGTAGTATCTTTACCGGGACTAGCGGAGCTTCCTACAATGAGCAGTTCTTC	CASSIFTGTSGASYNEQFF
-	-	TRBV7-8	TRBJ2-1	TGTGCCAGCAGCCGGGACCTCGGGGGTAACAATGAGCAGTTCTTC	CASSRDLGGNNEQFF
once	-	TRBV15	TRBJ1-2	TGTGCCACCAGCAGCGCATTAACAGGGATCTATGGCTACACCTTC	CATSSALTGIYGYTF
-	-	TRBV28	TRBJ2-2	TGTGCCAGCAGTTTATTTCCCGGACAGGAGCTGTTTTTT	CASSLFPGQELFF
medium-sized	TRBD1	TRBV19	TRBJ1-3	TGTGCCAGTAGTATGGGGGACAGGTGGGGAAACACCATATATTTT	CASSMGDRWGNTIYF
-	TRBD1	TRBV14	TRBJ1-3	TGTGCCAGCAGTCTACAGGGGGTTGGAAACACCATATATTTT	CASSLQGVGNTIYF
-	TRBD1	TRBV19	TRBJ1-1	TGTGCCAGTAGGCCGGGACAGGGGAACACTGAAGCTTTCTTT	CASRPGQGNTEAFF
-	-	TRBV5-6	TRBJ2-3	TGTGCCAGCAGCTTGTTGTGGAACACAGATACGCAGTATTTT	CASSLLWNTDTQYF
-	-	TRBV29-1	TRBJ1-2	TGCAGCGTCGACAGAGACTATGGCTACACCTTC	CSVDRDYGYTF
-	TRBD1	TRBV28	TRBJ2-7	TGTGCCAGCAGTTCCCCAGACAGGGCTTCCTACGAGCAGTACTTC	CASSSPDRASYEQYF
-	-	TRBV13	TRBJ2-7	TGTGCCAGCAGTTCCACATCCTACGAGCAGTACTTC	CASSSTSYEQYF
-	TRBD2	TRBV5-4	TRBJ2-1	TGTGCCAGCAGTAGGACTAGCCCCAGTGAGCAGTTCTTC	CASSRTSPSEQFF
-	-	TRBV7-2	TRBJ2-7	TGTGCCAGCAGCATCAGCGGAGGTGGCTACGAGCAGTACTTC	CASSISGGGYEQYF
few	-	TRBV30	TRBJ1-4	TGTGCCTGGAATGGAGGACTTCTCAATGAAAAACTGTTTTTT	CAWNGGLLNEKLFF
few	-	TRBV19	TRBJ2-2	TGTGCCAGTACCCCCGCAACGAACACCGGGGAGCTGTTTTTT	CASTPATNTGELFF
-	-	TRBV6-1	TRBJ1-1	TGTGCCAGCCGGGAGGACACTGAAGCTTTCTTT	CASREDTEAFF
-	-	TRBV6-5	TRBJ1-2	TGTGCCACGAGGGACCTGGAAACTAACTATGGCTACACCTTC	CATRDLETNYGYTF
-	-	TRBV10-3	TRBJ2-7	TGTGCCATCAGTGAGGGGAGAGAGCAGTACTTC	CAISEGREQYF